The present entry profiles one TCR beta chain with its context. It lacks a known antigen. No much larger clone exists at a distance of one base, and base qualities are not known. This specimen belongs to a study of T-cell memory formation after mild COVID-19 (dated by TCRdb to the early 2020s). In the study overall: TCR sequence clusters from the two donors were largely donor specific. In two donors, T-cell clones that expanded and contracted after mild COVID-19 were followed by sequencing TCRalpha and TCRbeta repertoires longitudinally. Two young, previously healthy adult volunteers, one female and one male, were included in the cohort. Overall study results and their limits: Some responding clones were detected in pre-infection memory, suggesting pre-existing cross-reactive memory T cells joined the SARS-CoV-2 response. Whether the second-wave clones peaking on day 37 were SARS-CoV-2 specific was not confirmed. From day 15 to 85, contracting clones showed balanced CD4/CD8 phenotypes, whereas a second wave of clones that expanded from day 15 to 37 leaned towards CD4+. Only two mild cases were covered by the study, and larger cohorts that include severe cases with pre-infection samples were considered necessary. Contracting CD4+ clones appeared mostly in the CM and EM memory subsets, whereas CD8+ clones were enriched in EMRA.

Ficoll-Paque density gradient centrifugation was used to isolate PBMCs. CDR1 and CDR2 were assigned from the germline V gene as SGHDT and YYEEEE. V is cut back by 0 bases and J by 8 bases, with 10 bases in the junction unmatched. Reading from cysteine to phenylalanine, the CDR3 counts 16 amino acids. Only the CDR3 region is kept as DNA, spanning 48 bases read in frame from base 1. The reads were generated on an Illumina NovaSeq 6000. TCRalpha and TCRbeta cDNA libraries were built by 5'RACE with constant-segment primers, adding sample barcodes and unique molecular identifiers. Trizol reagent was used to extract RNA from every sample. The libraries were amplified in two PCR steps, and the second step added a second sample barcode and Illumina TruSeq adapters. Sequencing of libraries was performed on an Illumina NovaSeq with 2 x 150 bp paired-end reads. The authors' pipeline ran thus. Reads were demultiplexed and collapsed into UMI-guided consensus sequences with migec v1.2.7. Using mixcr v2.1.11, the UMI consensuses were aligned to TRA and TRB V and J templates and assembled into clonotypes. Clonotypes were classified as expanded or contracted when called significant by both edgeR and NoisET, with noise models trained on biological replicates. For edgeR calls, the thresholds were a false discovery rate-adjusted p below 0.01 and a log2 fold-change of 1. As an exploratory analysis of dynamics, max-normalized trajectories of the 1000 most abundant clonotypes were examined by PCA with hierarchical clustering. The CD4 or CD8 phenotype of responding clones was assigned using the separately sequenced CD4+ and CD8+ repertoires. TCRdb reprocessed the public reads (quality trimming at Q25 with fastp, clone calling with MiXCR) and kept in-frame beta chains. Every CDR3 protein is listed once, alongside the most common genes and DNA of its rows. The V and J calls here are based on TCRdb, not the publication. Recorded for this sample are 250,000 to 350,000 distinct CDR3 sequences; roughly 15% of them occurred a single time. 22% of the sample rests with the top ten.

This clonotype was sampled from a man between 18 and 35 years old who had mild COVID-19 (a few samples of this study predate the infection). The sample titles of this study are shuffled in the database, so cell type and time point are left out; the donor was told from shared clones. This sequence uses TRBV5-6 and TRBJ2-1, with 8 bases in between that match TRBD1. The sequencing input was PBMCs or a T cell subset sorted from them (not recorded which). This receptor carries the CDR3 CASSLVQGARWDEQFF. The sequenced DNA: TGTGCCAGCAGCTTGGTCCAGGGGGCGCGGTGGGATGAGCAGTTCTTC.